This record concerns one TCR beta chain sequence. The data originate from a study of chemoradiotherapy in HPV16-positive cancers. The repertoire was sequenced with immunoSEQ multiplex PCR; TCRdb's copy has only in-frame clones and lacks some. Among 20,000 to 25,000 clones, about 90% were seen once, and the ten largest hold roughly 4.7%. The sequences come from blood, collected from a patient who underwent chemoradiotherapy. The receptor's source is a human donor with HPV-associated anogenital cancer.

Here the CDR3 DNA reads TGTGCCAGCAGCTTAGCTAGGGCTAGCGGGAGTTTAGAGACCCAGTACTTC. Translated: CASSLARASGSLETQYF. The chain is built from TRBV7-2 and TRBJ2-5, with 10 bases identical to TRBD2. From germline, CDR1 is SGHTA and CDR2 FQGNSA. This CDR3 is built from 17 residues. Trimming cost V 0 bases and J 4 bases; bases outside gene matches: 8.